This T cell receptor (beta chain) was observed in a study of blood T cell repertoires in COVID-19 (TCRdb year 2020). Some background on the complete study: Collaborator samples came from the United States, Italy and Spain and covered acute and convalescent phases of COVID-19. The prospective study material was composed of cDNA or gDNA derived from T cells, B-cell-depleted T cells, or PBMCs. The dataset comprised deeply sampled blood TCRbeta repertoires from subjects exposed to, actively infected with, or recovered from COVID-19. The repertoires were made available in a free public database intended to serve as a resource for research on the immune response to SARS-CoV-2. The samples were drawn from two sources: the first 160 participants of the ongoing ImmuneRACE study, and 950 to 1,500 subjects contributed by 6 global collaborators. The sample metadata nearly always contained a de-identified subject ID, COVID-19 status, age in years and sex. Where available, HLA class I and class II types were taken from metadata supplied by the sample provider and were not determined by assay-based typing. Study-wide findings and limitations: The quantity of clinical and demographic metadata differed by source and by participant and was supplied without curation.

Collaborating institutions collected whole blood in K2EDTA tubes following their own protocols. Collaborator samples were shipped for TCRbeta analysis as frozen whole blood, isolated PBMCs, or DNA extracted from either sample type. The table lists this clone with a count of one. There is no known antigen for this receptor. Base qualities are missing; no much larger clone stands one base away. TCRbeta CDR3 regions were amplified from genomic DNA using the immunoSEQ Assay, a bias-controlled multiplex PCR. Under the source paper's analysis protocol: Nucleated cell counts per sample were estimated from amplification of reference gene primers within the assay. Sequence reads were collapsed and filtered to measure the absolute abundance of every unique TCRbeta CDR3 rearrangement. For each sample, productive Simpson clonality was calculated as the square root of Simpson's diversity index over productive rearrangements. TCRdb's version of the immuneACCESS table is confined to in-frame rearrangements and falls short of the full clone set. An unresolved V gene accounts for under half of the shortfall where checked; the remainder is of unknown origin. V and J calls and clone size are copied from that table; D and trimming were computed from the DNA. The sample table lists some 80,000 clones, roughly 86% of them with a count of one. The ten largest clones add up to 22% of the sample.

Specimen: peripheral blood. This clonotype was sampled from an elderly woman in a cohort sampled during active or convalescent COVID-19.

The nucleotide sequence is TGCGCCAGCAGCTCGGCATCTCTCGGCAGGGGGCAGGATGGCTACACCTTC. Translated, it reads CASSSASLGRGQDGYTF. The V and J segments used are TRBV5-1 and TRBJ1-2; 8 central bases correspond to TRBD1. The CDR3 runs 17 residues from the cysteine to the phenylalanine. Of the read, only the CDR3 DNA is kept; its 51 bases are in frame from base 1. The germline V gene sets CDR1 to SGHRS and CDR2 to YFSETQ. V has 3 bases trimmed and J has 6 bases trimmed; junction bases matching no gene number 16.